Listed here are 5 T cell receptor beta chains from one sample, sequenced in a study of T cells after yellow fever vaccination. TCRdb fed the 5' RACE reads into MiXCR, producing one record per CDR3 protein. The sample contains about 330,000 distinct CDR3 sequences, roughly 8.3% of which appear only once. The input for sequencing was PBMCs, taken about 41 days after the first yellow fever vaccination. These receptors all stem from a man aged 18 to 29 who received the YFV17D yellow fever vaccine.

The chain uses TRBV6-5 and TRBJ1-1; D gene uncertain. The CDR3 totals 15 residues. CDR1 is MNHEY, CDR2 SVGAGI, per germline. Trimming shortened V by 4 bases and J by 4 bases, and 16 bases separated the two germline ends. The CDR3, as DNA: TGTGCCAGCAGTTTCCGGAGGTCGGTGGGCACTGAAGCTTTCTTT. It specifies CASSFRRSVGTEAFF.

There are a few counts of this clonotype. The chain is built from TRBV6-1 and TRBJ1-3, with D perhaps TRBD1 (6 bases). Germline V gives CDR1 MNHNS, CDR2 SASEGT. The CDR3 spans 16 residues. Trimming stripped 5 bases from V and 1 base from J, with 15 bases between. CDR3 sequence (DNA): TGTGCCAGCAGTCCGAACCACAGGGCTTCTGGAAACACCATATATTTT. Translating gives CASSPNHRASGNTIYF.

This clonotype was seen ten or more times. The J gene is TRBJ2-3, the V gene TRBV6-2 or TRBV6-3, with 7 bases lining up with TRBD1. The CDR3 covers 14 residues. The germline CDR1 and CDR2 sequences are MNHEY and SVGEGT. The V segment lost 6 bases and the J segment 5 bases; nucleotides outside the gene matches: 8. CDR3 coding DNA: TGTGCCAGCAGCCTACGACAGGGAATAGATACGCAGTATTTT. Translation: CASSLRQGIDTQYF.

The chain has TRBV4-3 and TRBJ2-5, with D unresolved. Germline V lookup: CDR1 LGHNA, CDR2 YSLEER. Trimming took off 0 bases at V and 2 bases at J, with 10 bases between the two ends. The CDR3 has 15 amino acids. CDR3 loop: CASSQDVAEQETQYF. In DNA form, the CDR3 reads TGCGCCAGCAGCCAAGATGTGGCGGAACAAGAGACCCAGTACTTC.

This clonotype occurred a few times. J is TRBJ2-7 and V is TRBV7-9, with D perhaps matching TRBD1 or TRBD2 (5 bases each). The CDR3 totals 15 residues. V was shortened by 5 bases and J by 7 bases, with 21 bases between the two germline ends. Germline V gene sequence: CDR1 SEHNR, CDR2 FQNEAQ (reference sequence). The CDR3 bases are TGTGCCAGCAGCCCCCCGCCAGGGCCACTAGGTGAGCAGTACTTC. It translates to CASSPPPGPLGEQYF.